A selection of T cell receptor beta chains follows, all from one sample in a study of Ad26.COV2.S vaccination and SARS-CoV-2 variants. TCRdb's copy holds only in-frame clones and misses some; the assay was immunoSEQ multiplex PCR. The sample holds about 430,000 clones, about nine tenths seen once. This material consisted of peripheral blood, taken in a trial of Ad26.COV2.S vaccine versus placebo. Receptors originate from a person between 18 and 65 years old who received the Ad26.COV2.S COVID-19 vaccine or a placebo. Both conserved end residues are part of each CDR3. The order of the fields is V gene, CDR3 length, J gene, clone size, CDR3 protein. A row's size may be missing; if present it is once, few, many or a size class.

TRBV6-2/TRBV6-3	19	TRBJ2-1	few	CASSYGKTSGPSSYNEQFF
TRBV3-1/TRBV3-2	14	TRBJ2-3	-	CASSQYKSTDTQYF
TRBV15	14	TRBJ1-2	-	CATSRTQGDYGYTF
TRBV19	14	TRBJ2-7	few	CASRGPDSSYEQYF
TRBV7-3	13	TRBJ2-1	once	CASSLLPLNEQFF
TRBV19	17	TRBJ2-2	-	CASSAGLAGVLDGELFF
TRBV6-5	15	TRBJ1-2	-	CASSSLMGSLDGYTF
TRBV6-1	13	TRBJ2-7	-	CASSEGTSYEQYF
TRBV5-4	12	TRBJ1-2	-	CASSLDRNVYTF
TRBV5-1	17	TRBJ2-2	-	CASSLASGSSNTGELFF
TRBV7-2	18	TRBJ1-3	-	CASSLVVSGSLAGNTIYF
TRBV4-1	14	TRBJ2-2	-	CASSQVSPGGELFF
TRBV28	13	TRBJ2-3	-	CASSLSTPATQYF
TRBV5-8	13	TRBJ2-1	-	CASSLTPRDEQFF
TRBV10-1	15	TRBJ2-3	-	CASSESQGAGDTQYF
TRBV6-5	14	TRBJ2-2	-	CASSYSVTPGELFF
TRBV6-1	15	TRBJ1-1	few	CASSESGGGGVAAFF
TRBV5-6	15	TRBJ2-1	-	CASSRTSGAHNEQFF
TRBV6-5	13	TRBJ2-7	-	CASSRGRDYEQYF
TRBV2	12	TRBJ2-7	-	CASRVLYREQYF
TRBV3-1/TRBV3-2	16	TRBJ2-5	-	CASSQEFPWTLETQYF
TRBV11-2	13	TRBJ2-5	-	CASSRDSQETQYF
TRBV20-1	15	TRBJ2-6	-	CSASEGASGANVLTF
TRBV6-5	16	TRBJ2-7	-	CASSYSIGGGFKVQYF
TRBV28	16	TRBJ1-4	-	CASRPPRRSPNEKLFF
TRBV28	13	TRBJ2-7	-	CASSRGTTYEQYF
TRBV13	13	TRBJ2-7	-	CASSFVGFNEQYF
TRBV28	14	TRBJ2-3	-	CASSFSGLAGTQYF
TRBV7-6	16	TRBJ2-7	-	CASSSPGTGGSYEQYF
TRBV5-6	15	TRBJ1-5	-	CASSLGLQGAQPQHF
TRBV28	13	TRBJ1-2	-	CASSLYRGYGYTF
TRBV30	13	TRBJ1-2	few	CAWARDVGTGYTF
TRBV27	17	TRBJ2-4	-	CASSPTPGAQAKNIQYF
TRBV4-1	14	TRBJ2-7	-	CASSQGQGIHEQYF
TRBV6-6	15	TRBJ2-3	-	CASAQYSTSTDTQYF
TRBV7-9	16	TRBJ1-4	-	CASSSSWAFTNEKLFF
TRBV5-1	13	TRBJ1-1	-	CASSEDRGLKAFF
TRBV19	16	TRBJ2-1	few	CASSIGSSVGYNEQFF
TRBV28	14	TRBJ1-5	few	CASSFMGSNQPQHF
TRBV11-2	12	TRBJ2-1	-	CASSQQGTSGFF
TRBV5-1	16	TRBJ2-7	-	CASSLSPTSGAYEQYF
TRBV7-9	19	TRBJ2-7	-	CASSTPFRLAAPQSYEQYF
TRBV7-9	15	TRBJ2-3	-	CASAPGEGDTDTQYF
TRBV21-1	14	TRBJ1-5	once	CASMATGGRQPQHF
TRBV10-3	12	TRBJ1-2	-	CAISPEEYGYTF
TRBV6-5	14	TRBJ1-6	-	CASADRFYNSPLHF